The 9 T cell receptor beta chains below all came from one sample that was sequenced in a study of cytomegalovirus exposure and HLA in healthy donors. PCR involved 60 Vbeta and 13 Jbeta primers. The method was immunoSEQ multiplex PCR; TCRdb's version includes in-frame clones alone and lacks a portion of them. The data hold about 140,000 clones, with 66% observed a single time. Sequencing input: PBMCs. Source of these receptors: a woman aged 55 to 70 in good health and CMV-seronegative.

This chain links TRBV2 with TRBJ1-1; 8 bases map to TRBD1. Germline V gives CDR1 SNHLY, CDR2 FYNNEI. The CDR3 spans 13 residues. V gave up 3 bases and J gave up 6 bases; unmatched junction bases: 3. The chain's CDR3 is CASSDRGLSEAFF. CDR3 in DNA: TGTGCCAGCAGTGACAGGGGGCTGTCTGAAGCTTTCTTT.

The rearrangement uses TRBV5-4 and TRBJ2-4, with 7 bases fitting TRBD2. Trimming took 6 bases from V and 1 from J; bases not matched to a gene: 4. CDR1 and CDR2 from the germline V gene are SGHNT and YYREEE (reference sequence). CDR3 size: 14 residues. The CDR3 DNA is TGTGCCAGCACTGGGGAGGGGGCCAAAAACATTCAGTACTTC. It is translated as CASTGEGAKNIQYF.

This chain connects TRBV5-1 to TRBJ2-5; the D call may be TRBD1 or TRBD2 (5 bases each). Germline V gene data show CDR1 as SGHRS and CDR2 as YFSETQ. The CDR3 is 14 amino acids. V lost 4 bases and J lost 4, with 14 bases in between. The CDR3 region is CASSLGRGAETQYF. The CDR3 nucleotides read TGCGCCAGCAGCCTGGGACGGGGAGCAGAGACCCAGTACTTC.

A few counts support this clone. The CDR3 sequence is CASSREGTGGIQYF. CDR3 nucleotides: TGTGCCAGCAGCCGGGAGGGGACCGGGGGCATTCAGTACTTC. This chain connects TRBV7-8 to TRBJ2-4; 8 nucleotides line up with TRBD2. Per germline, CDR1 SGHVS and CDR2 FQNEAQ. V was clipped by 5 bases and J by 9 bases; unmatched bases: 9. The CDR3 spans 14 residues. Together with reference TRBV7-8 and TRBJ2-4, the CDR3 gives the full variable domain: GAGVSQSPRYKVAKRGQDVALRCDPISGHVSLFWYQQALGQGPEFLTYFQNEAQLDKSGLPSDRFFAERPEGSVSTLKIQRTQQEDSAVYLCASSREGTGGIQYFGAGTRLSVL.

This chain connects TRBV5-1 to TRBJ2-5; no clear D gene. CDR1 and CDR2 (germline): SGHRS, YFSETQ. The CDR3 is made up of 15 amino acids. The V end was cut by 3 bases, the J end by 2 bases, with 14 bases between. The CDR3 bases are TGCGCCAGCAGCTCCGCCACTCAACGGCAAGAGACCCAGTACTTC. As protein: CASSSATQRQETQYF.

The J gene is TRBJ2-3, the V gene TRBV11-1; D is possibly TRBD2 (5 bases). Germline V CDR1 and CDR2: SGHAT, FQDESV (reference sequence). This CDR3 is 15 amino acids long. Trimming stripped 5 bases from V and 1 base from J, with 13 bases between. CDR3 coding DNA: TGTGCCAGCAGCCTCCGGGGTATGGGCACAGATACGCAGTATTTT. It codes for CASSLRGMGTDTQYF. The full variable domain, completed using reference TRBV11-1 and TRBJ2-3, is EAEVAQSPRYKITEKSQAVAFWCDPISGHATLYWYRQILGQGPELLVQFQDESVVDDSQLPKDRFSAERLKGVDSTLKIQPAELGDSAMYLCASSLRGMGTDTQYFGPGTRLTVL.

V is TRBV7-8 and J is TRBJ1-6; the D gene is possibly TRBD1 (6 bases). The CDR3 is 14 residues long. Germline CDR1 reads SGHVS; CDR2 reads FQNEAQ. The germline V and J ends were trimmed by 1 base and 11 bases, with 12 bases remaining between them. CDR3 in DNA: TGTGCCAGCAGCTTAGGGGGGGGCTGGGCACCCCTCCACTTT. Its protein product is CASSLGGGWAPLHF.

This chain connects TRBV6-1 to TRBJ2-5; 10 bases map to TRBD2. V lost 6 bases and J lost 5; bases outside the gene matches: 9. CDR1 MNHNS and CDR2 SASEGT come from the germline V gene. The CDR3 has 15 amino acids. CDR3 nucleotide sequence: TGTGCCAGCAGCAGCGGGGGGGCTAGGTGGGAGACCCAGTACTTC. Encoded protein: CASSSGGARWETQYF.

The chain couples TRBV6-5 to TRBJ1-4, with D tentatively TRBD1 (5 bases). This CDR3 is built from 14 residues. Per germline, CDR1 MNHEY and CDR2 SVGAGI. Trimming pared 2 bases from V and 8 bases from J, leaving 12 bases between. CDR3 loop: CASSYRGGTEKLFF. In DNA, the CDR3 is TGTGCCAGCAGTTACAGGGGCGGGACGGAAAAACTGTTTTTT.